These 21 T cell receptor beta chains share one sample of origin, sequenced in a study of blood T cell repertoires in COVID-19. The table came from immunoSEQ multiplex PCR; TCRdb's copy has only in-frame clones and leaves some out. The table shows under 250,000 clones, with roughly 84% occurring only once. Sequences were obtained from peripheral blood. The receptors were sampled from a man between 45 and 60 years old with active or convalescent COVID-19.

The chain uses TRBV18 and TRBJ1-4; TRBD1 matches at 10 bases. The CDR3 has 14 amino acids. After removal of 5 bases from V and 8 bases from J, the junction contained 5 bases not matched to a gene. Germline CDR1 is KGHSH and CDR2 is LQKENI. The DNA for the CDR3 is TGTGCCAGCTCAACCGGACAGGGGGAAGAAAAACTGTTTTTT. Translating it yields CASSTGQGEEKLFF.

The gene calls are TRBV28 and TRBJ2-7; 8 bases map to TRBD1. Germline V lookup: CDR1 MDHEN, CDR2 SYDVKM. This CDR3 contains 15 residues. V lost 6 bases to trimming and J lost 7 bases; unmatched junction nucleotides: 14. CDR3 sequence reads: CASSRRTGPIGEQYF. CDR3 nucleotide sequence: TGTGCCAGCAGCCGGAGGACAGGGCCTATAGGTGAGCAGTACTTC.

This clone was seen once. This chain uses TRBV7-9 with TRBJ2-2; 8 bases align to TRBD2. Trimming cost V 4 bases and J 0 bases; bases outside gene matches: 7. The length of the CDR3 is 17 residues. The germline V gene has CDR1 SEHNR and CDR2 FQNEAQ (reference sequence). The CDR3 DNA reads TGTGCCAGCAGCTCACCCGCGGGGGGCCCGAACACCGGGGAGCTGTTTTTT. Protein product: CASSSPAGGPNTGELFF.

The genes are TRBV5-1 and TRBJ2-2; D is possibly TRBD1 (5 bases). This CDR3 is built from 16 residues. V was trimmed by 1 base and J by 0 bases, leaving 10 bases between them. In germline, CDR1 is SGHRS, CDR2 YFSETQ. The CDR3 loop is CASSLQGFSNTGELFF. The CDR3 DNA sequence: TGCGCCAGCAGCTTGCAGGGTTTTTCGAACACCGGGGAGCTGTTTTTT.

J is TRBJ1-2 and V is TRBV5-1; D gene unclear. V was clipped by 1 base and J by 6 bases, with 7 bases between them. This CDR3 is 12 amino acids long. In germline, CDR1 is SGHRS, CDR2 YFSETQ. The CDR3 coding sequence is TGCGCCAGCAGCTTGAACCCGGATGGCTACACCTTC. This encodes CASSLNPDGYTF.

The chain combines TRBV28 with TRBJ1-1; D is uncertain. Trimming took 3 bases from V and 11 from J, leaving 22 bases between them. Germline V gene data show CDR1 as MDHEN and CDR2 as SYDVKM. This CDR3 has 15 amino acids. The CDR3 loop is CASSFPLLGRAGAFF. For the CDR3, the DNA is TGTGCCAGCAGTTTCCCTTTATTGGGGAGGGCGGGGGCTTTCTTT.

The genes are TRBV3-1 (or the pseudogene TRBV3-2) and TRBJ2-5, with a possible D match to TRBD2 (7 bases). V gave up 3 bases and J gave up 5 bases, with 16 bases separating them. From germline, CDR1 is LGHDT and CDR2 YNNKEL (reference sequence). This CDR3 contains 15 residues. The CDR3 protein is CASSHARGAGETQYF. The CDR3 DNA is TGTGCCAGCAGCCACGCTCGGGGGGCTGGGGAGACCCAGTACTTC.

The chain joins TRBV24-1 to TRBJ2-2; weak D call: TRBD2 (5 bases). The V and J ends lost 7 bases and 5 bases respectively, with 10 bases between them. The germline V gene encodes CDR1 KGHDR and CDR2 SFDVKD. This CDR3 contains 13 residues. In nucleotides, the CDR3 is TGTGCCACCAGAGCGCCGGGGACCGGGGAGCTGTTTTTT. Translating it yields CATRAPGTGELFF.

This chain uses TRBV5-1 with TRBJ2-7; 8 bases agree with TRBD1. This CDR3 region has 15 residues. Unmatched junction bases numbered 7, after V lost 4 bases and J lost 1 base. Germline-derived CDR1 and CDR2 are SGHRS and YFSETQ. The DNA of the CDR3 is TGCGCCAGCAGCCACGGACAGGGCCTATCCTACGAGCAGTACTTC. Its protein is CASSHGQGLSYEQYF. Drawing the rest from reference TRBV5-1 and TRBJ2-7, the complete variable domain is KAGVTQTPRYLIKTRGQQVTLSCSPISGHRSVSWYQQTPGQGLQFLFEYFSETQRNKGNFPGRFSGRQFSNSRSEMNVSTLELGDSALYLCASSHGQGLSYEQYFGPGTRLTVT.

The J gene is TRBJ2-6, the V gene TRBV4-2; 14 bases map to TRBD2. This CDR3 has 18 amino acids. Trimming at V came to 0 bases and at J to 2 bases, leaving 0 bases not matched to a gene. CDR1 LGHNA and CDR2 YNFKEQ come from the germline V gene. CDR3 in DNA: TGTGCCAGCAGCCAAGAGACTAGCGGGGGGGCTGGGGCCAACGTCCTGACTTTC. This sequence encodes CASSQETSGGAGANVLTF.

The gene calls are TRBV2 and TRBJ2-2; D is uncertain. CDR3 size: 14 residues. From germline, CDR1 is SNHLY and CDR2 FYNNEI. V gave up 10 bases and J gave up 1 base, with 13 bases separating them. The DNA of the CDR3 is TGTGCCACCACGAGCGAGCAGAACACCGGGGAGCTGTTTTTT. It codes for CATTSEQNTGELFF.

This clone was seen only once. CDR3 loop: CASSFSGGTYEQYF. The CDR3 DNA sequence: TGTGCCAGCAGTTTCAGCGGGGGGACCTACGAGCAGTACTTC. V and J are TRBV7-2 and TRBJ2-7; 9 bases map to TRBD2. The V gene's germline CDR1 is SGHTA and CDR2 FQGNSA. The CDR3 extends over 14 amino acids. The J segment lost 2 bases and the V segment lost 6 bases, leaving 5 bases of the junction unmatched.

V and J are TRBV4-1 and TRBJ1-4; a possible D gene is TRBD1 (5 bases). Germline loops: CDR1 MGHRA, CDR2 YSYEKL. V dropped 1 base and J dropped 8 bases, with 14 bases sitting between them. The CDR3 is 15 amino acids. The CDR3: CASSQGSAGDEKLFF. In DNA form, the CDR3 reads TGCGCCAGCAGCCAAGGGTCTGCGGGGGACGAAAAACTGTTTTTT.

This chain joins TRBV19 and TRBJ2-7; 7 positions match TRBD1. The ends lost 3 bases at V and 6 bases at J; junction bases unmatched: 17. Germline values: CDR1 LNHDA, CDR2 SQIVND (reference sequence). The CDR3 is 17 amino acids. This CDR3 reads CASSIRRTGISSPEQYF. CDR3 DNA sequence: TGTGCCAGTAGTATTCGAAGGACAGGAATTTCTTCCCCCGAGCAGTACTTC. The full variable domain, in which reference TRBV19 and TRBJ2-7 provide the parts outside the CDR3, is DGGITQSPKYLFRKEGQNVTLSCEQNLNHDAMYWYRQDPGQGLRLIYYSQIVNDFQKGDIAEGYSVSREKKESFPLTVTSAQKNPTAFYLCASSIRRTGISSPEQYFGPGTRLTVT.

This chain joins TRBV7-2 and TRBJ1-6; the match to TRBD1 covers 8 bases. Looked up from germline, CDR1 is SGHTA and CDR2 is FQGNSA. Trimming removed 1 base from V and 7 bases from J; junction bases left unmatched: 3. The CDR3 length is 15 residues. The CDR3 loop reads CASSLGGQGNSPLHF. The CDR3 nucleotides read TGTGCCAGCAGCTTAGGTGGACAGGGAAATTCACCCCTCCACTTT.

The CDR3 sequence is CASSQDPTGTEAFF. Written as DNA, the CDR3 is TGCGCCAGCAGCCAAGATCCGACGGGCACTGAAGCTTTCTTT. The chain combines TRBV4-3 with TRBJ1-1; D gene unclear. This CDR3 region has 14 residues. Trimming took off 0 bases at V and 4 bases at J, with 9 bases between the two ends. CDR1 and CDR2 (germline): LGHNA, YSLEER.

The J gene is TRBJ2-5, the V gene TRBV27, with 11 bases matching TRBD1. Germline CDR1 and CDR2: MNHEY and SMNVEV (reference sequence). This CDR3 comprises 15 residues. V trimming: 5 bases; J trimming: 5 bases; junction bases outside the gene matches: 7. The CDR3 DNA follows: TGTGCCAGCAGTCCTTGGACAGGGGGCGCGGAGACCCAGTACTTC. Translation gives CASSPWTGGAETQYF.

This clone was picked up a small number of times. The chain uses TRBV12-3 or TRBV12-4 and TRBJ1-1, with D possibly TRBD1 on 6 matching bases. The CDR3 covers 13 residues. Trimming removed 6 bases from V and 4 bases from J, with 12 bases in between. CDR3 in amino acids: CASSLQGSTEAFF. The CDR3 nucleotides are TGTGCCAGCAGCCTACAGGGATCCACTGAAGCTTTCTTT.

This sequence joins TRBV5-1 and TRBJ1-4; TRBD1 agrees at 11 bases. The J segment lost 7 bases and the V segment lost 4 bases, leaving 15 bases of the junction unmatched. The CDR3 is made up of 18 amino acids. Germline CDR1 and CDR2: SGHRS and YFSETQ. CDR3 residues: CASSRTGTGGIGGEKLFF. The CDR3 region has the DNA TGCGCCAGCAGCAGAACCGGGACAGGGGGGATAGGAGGTGAAAAACTGTTTTTT.

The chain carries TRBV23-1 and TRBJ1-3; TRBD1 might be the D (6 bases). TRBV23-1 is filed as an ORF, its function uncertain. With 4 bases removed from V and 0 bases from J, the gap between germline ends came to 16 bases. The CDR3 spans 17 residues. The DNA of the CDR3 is TGCGCCAGCAGTCCTACAGGGCCTACGTTCTCTGGAAACACCATATATTTT. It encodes CASSPTGPTFSGNTIYF.

The CDR3 bases are TGTGCCAGCAGCTTCGGACTAGCGGGGGGGCAGATTGGAAATGAGCAGTTCTTC. This gives the protein CASSFGLAGGQIGNEQFF. The V gene is TRBV7-9, the J gene TRBJ2-1; 15 bases are a match to TRBD2. The germline V gene has CDR1 SEHNR and CDR2 FQNEAQ (reference sequence). The CDR3 extends over 18 amino acids. Germline trimming cut 3 bases from V and 7 bases from J; bases unmatched to any gene: 10.